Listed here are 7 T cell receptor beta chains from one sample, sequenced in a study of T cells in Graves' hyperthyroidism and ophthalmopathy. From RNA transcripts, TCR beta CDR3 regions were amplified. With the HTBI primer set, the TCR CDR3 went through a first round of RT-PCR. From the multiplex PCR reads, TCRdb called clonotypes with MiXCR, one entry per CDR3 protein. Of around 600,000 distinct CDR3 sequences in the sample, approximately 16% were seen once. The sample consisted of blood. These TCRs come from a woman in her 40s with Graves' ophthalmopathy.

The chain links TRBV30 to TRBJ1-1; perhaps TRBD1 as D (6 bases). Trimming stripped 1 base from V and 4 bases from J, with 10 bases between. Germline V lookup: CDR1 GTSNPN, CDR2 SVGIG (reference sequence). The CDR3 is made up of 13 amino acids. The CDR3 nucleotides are TGTGCCTGGAGTGGACAGGTGGGCACTGAAGCTTTCTTT. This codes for CAWSGQVGTEAFF.

The CDR3 reads CASSKARFGSGNEQFF. Here the CDR3 DNA reads TGTGCCAGTAGTAAGGCCCGCTTCGGGAGCGGTAATGAGCAGTTCTTC. V usage is TRBV19 and J usage is TRBJ2-1; weak D call: TRBD2 (6 bases). Germline V gives CDR1 LNHDA, CDR2 SQIVND (reference sequence). V gave up 4 bases and J gave up 7 bases, with 20 bases separating them. This CDR3 is 16 amino acids long.

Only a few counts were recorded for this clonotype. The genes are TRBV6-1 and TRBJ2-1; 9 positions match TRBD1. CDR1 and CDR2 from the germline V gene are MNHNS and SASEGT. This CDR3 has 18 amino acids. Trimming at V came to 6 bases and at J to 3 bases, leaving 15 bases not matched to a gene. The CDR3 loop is CASSETYAGTGFYNEQFF. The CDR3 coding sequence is TGTGCCAGCAGCGAAACTTACGCCGGGACAGGGTTCTACAATGAGCAGTTCTTC.

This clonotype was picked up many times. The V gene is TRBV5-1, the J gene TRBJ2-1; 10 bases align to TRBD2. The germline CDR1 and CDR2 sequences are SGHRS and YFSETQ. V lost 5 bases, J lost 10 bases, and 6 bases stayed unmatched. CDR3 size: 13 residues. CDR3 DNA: TGCGCCAGCAGTACTAGCGGGGTAGGGGAGCAGTTCTTC. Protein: CASSTSGVGEQFF.

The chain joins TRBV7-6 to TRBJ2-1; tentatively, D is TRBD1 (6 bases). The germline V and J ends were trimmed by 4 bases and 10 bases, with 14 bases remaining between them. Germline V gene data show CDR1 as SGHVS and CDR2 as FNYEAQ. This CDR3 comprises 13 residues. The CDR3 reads CASSSDRPREQFF. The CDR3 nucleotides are TGTGCCAGCAGCTCCGACAGGCCCAGGGAGCAGTTCTTC.

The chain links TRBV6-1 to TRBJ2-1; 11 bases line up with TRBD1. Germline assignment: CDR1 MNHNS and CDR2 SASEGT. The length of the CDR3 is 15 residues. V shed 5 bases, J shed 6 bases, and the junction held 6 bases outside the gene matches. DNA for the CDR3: TGTGCCAGCAGTTCCGGGACAGGGGGTACCAATGAGCAGTTCTTC. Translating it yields CASSSGTGGTNEQFF.

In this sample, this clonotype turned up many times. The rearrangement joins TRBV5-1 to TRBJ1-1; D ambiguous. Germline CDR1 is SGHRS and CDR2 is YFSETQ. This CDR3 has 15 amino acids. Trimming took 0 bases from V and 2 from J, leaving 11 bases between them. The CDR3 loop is CASSLESYVNTEAFF. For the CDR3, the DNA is TGCGCCAGCAGCTTGGAATCCTACGTAAACACTGAAGCTTTCTTT.